A single sample gave rise to the 30 T cell receptor beta chains below, sequenced in a study of shared clonotypes between healthy human individuals. The assay was immunoSEQ multiplex PCR, and TCRdb's table has in-frame clones only and misses some. The sample carries about 470,000 clones, about 85% recorded once. What was sequenced was PBMCs. These receptors all stem from a middle-aged woman in good health. Some clones in this sample may be carry-over from other donors' samples.

In its sample, this clone was seen a few times. V and J are TRBV28 and TRBJ1-5; no reliable D call. V was cut by 5 bases and J by 1 base, with 12 bases left in between. Germline CDR1 reads MDHEN; CDR2 reads SYDVKM. This CDR3 spans 15 amino acids. The CDR3, as DNA: TGTGCCAGCAGTCCGCCGGGTGGGAGCAATCAGCCCCAGCATTTT. Protein product: CASSPPGGSNQPQHF.

This clone was detected only once. The V gene is TRBV6-4, the J gene TRBJ2-7; TRBD1 matches 8 bases. This CDR3 contains 14 residues. V lost 8 bases to trimming and J lost 5 bases; unmatched junction nucleotides: 11. Germline V gene sequence: CDR1 MRHNA, CDR2 SNTAGT. CDR3 amino acids: CASRNSDRDHEQYF. The CDR3 coding sequence is TGTGCCAGCCGAAACTCGGACAGGGACCACGAGCAGTACTTC.

The CDR3 coding sequence is TGTGCCAGCAGCGCACCAGGGGGAGCCAGGAGAACTGAAGCTTTCTTT. Residues: CASSAPGGARRTEAFF. The chain links TRBV11-2 to TRBJ1-1, with 7 bases aligning to TRBD1. V lost 5 bases and J lost 5; bases outside the gene matches: 14. The length of the CDR3 is 16 residues. Per the germline V gene, CDR1 is SGHAT and CDR2 is FQNNGV.

This chain uses TRBV6-1 with TRBJ2-3; TRBD2 is a possible D gene (6 bases). This CDR3 region has 14 residues. Trimming stripped 7 bases from V and 6 bases from J, with 17 bases between. CDR1 is MNHNS, CDR2 SASEGT, per germline. The DNA for the CDR3 is TGTGCCAGCACCACCGGGACTGCCCTGGATACGCAGTATTTT. Protein: CASTTGTALDTQYF.

On this clone itself: The sample contains more than one DNA sequence encoding this CDR3. V and J are TRBV9 and TRBJ2-2, with unresolved D. The CDR3 is 12 residues long. V was shortened by 2 bases and J by 5 bases, with 4 bases between the two germline ends. CDR1 and CDR2 from the germline V gene are SGDLS and YYNGEE. The CDR3 nucleotides are TGTGCCAGCAGCGTGGTAACCGGGGAGCTGTTTTTT. As protein: CASSVVTGELFF.

This clone showed up just a few times. Other DNA sequences in this specimen translate into the identical CDR3. The chain combines TRBV5-1 with TRBJ2-5, with D unclear. The ends were cut back, 0 bases at V and 3 bases at J, with 9 bases in the middle. The CDR3 has 14 amino acids. Germline V gene sequence: CDR1 SGHRS, CDR2 YFSETQ. The CDR3 DNA is TGCGCCAGCAGCTTGGGATTAATAAAAGAGACCCAGTACTTC. Amino acid sequence: CASSLGLIKETQYF. Full variable domain (outside the CDR3, taken from reference TRBV5-1 and TRBJ2-5): KAGVTQTPRYLIKTRGQQVTLSCSPISGHRSVSWYQQTPGQGLQFLFEYFSETQRNKGNFPGRFSGRQFSNSRSEMNVSTLELGDSALYLCASSLGLIKETQYFGPGTRLLVL.

Only a few counts were recorded for this clone. CDR3 bases: TGTGCCAGCAGCGTTCGACACGTCACAGATACGCAGTATTTT. It is translated as CASSVRHVTDTQYF. The chain couples TRBV7-2 to TRBJ2-3; D remains unclear. Trimming took off 5 bases at V and 2 bases at J, with 11 bases between the two ends. The CDR3 length is 14 residues. Germline loops: CDR1 SGHTA, CDR2 FQGNSA.

This chain joins TRBV6-1 and TRBJ1-2; D remains unclear. Trimming took off 2 bases at V and 7 bases at J, with 11 bases between the two ends. CDR3 length: 13 residues. CDR1 MNHNS and CDR2 SASEGT come from the germline V gene. CDR3 protein: CASSENPGLGYTF. CDR3 nucleotide sequence: TGTGCCAGCAGTGAAAATCCGGGCCTTGGCTACACCTTC.

Here the CDR3 reads CAISVGRGQDEQYF. For the CDR3, the DNA is TGTGCCATCAGTGTCGGCAGGGGTCAGGACGAGCAGTACTTC. The V gene is TRBV10-3, the J gene TRBJ2-7, with D possibly matching TRBD1 (6 bases). Trimming left V 4 bases short and J 5 bases short, with 15 bases between. Per germline, CDR1 ENHRY and CDR2 SYGVKD. The CDR3 totals 14 residues.

V and J are TRBV7-8 and TRBJ2-3; 10 bases are a match to TRBD2. Germline loops: CDR1 SGHVS, CDR2 FQNEAQ. The junction had 25 bases not matched to a gene; V was cut back by 6 bases and J by 4 bases. The CDR3 runs 21 residues. The CDR3 loop is CASRQNLGPWDLAGVADTQYF. The CDR3 DNA follows: TGTGCCAGCAGACAAAACTTAGGACCTTGGGATCTAGCGGGAGTGGCAGATACGCAGTATTTT.

Regarding this clone: Distinct nucleotide sequences in the sample also encode this CDR3. The chain uses TRBV5-1 and TRBJ2-5; D is uncertain. V lost 0 bases, J lost 5 bases, and 8 bases lay in between. This CDR3 spans 13 amino acids. The germline gives CDR1 SGHRS, CDR2 YFSETQ. For the CDR3, the DNA is TGCGCCAGCAGCTTGGCTCCTGGGGAGACCCAGTACTTC. Its protein is CASSLAPGETQYF.

The chain joins TRBV5-1 to TRBJ2-7; D may be TRBD1 or TRBD2 (5 bases each). This CDR3 is 14 amino acids long. V gave up 0 bases and J gave up 2 bases, with 9 bases separating them. CDR1 and CDR2 from the germline V gene are SGHRS and YFSETQ. The CDR3 spells CASSLDRRAYEQYF. The CDR3 coding sequence is TGCGCCAGCAGCTTGGACAGGCGGGCCTACGAGCAGTACTTC.

CDR3 DNA sequence: TGTGCCAGTAAACTAGCGGGAGGGCCGGGGGAGACCCAGTACTTC. Translating gives CASKLAGGPGETQYF. V usage is TRBV19 and J usage is TRBJ2-5; TRBD2 aligns across 13 bases. The CDR3 has 15 residues. V lost 7 bases and J lost 5; bases outside the gene matches: 7. Germline assignment: CDR1 LNHDA and CDR2 SQIVND (reference sequence).

V and J are TRBV6-6 and TRBJ2-2, with 9 bases lining up with TRBD1. J gave up 4 bases and V 2 bases, and 5 bases lay outside the gene matches. Germline values: CDR1 MNHNY, CDR2 SVGAGI (reference sequence). The CDR3 has 16 amino acids. CDR3: CASSYGTGKGTGELFF. DNA for the CDR3: TGTGCCAGCAGTTACGGGACAGGGAAGGGCACCGGGGAGCTGTTTTTT.

The chain recombines TRBV10-2 with TRBJ1-1, with 11 bases identical to TRBD1. Germline trimming cut 7 bases from V and 4 bases from J; bases unmatched to any gene: 5. Per the germline V gene, CDR1 is WSHSY and CDR2 is SAAADI. The CDR3 covers 14 residues. This CDR3 is CASTGTGGSTEAFF. In nucleotides, the CDR3 is TGCGCCAGCACCGGGACAGGGGGAAGCACTGAAGCTTTCTTT.

This clone was seen only once. The chain links TRBV4-2 to TRBJ2-2; the D gene could be TRBD1 or TRBD2 (5 bases each). This CDR3 region has 16 residues. Germline lookup yields CDR1 LGHNA and CDR2 YNFKEQ. V lost 0 bases to trimming and J lost 6 bases, with 14 bases between them. CDR3 coding DNA: TGTGCCAGCAGCCAAGATGACCGGGGCCCGGCCGGGGAGCTGTTTTTT. It codes for CASSQDDRGPAGELFF.

The genes are TRBV5-1 and TRBJ1-1, with D possibly being TRBD1 (6 bases). In germline, CDR1 is SGHRS, CDR2 YFSETQ. The CDR3 is made up of 14 amino acids. Trimming stripped 4 bases from V and 4 bases from J, with 14 bases between. CDR3 bases: TGCGCCAGCAGCCCAAACAGGGTAGGCACTGAAGCTTTCTTT. Residues: CASSPNRVGTEAFF.

As regards this clone: Distinct nucleotide sequences in the sample also encode this CDR3. The chain links TRBV7-9 to TRBJ1-5; no firm D call. This CDR3 has 13 amino acids. CDR1 is SEHNR, CDR2 FQNEAQ, per germline (reference sequence). Trimming cost V 1 base and J 5 bases, with 6 bases left between them. The CDR3 coding sequence is TGTGCCAGCAGCTTAGAAGCGGATCAGCCCCAGCATTTT. Its translation: CASSLEADQPQHF.

This rearrangement joins TRBV7-9 to TRBJ2-7, with a weak D call TRBD2 (5 bases). V was pared by 2 bases and J by 0 bases, with 8 bases between. CDR1 is SEHNR and CDR2 is FQNEAQ in the germline V gene (reference sequence). The CDR3 runs 14 residues. The CDR3 region is CASSLPAGSYEQYF. The CDR3 DNA reads TGTGCCAGCAGCTTACCGGCGGGCTCCTACGAGCAGTACTTC.

The chain uses TRBV6-1 and TRBJ2-3; 14 bases are a match to TRBD2. Germline lookup yields CDR1 MNHNS and CDR2 SASEGT. V was clipped by 4 bases and J by 4 bases; unmatched bases: 13. This CDR3 is built from 19 residues. CDR3 sequence: CASSGNRGGLAGDPDTQYF. As DNA, the CDR3 is TGTGCCAGCAGTGGGAACAGGGGGGGACTAGCGGGAGACCCAGATACGCAGTATTTT.

The chain joins TRBV5-1 to TRBJ2-3; 12 positions match TRBD2. Losses at the gene ends were 4 bases for V and 3 bases for J; bases not matched to a gene: 6. The CDR3 totals 16 residues. Germline values: CDR1 SGHRS, CDR2 YFSETQ. In nucleotides, the CDR3 is TGCGCCAGCAGCCCGACTAGCGGGAGTGGTACAGATACGCAGTATTTT. Protein: CASSPTSGSGTDTQYF.

For the CDR3, the DNA is TGTGCCAGCAGCCTCGGACAGAGCTATGGCTACACCTTC. It is translated as CASSLGQSYGYTF. The rearrangement uses TRBV7-2 and TRBJ1-2, with D perhaps TRBD1 (6 bases). Germline V gives CDR1 SGHTA, CDR2 FQGNSA. The CDR3 runs 13 residues. Trimming cost V 5 bases and J 4 bases, with 11 bases left between them.

The gene calls are TRBV10-3 and TRBJ2-5; 10 positions match TRBD2. This CDR3 has 15 residues. Germline lookup yields CDR1 ENHRY and CDR2 SYGVKD. With 3 bases clipped from V and 2 bases from J, the junction kept 3 bases outside the gene matches. The CDR3 loop is CAISDSGRSQETQYF. In DNA, the CDR3 is TGTGCCATCAGTGATAGCGGGAGGAGTCAAGAGACCCAGTACTTC.

The genes are TRBV5-1 and TRBJ1-4; D uncertain. CDR3 length: 15 amino acids. V gave up 0 bases and J gave up 6 bases, with 12 bases separating them. Germline CDR1 and CDR2: SGHRS and YFSETQ. The CDR3 sequence: CASSLDTAQDEKLFF. The CDR3 DNA is TGCGCCAGCAGCTTGGACACAGCCCAGGATGAAAAACTGTTTTTT.

This clone appeared a single time. This chain links TRBV7-2 with TRBJ2-3, with 7 bases identical to TRBD2. Trimming removed 2 bases from V and 2 bases from J; junction bases left unmatched: 4. This CDR3 is built from 15 residues. Per the germline V gene, CDR1 is SGHTA and CDR2 is FQGNSA. The CDR3 nucleotides read TGTGCCAGCAGCTTAATTAGCGGGTCCACAGATACGCAGTATTTT. Translating gives CASSLISGSTDTQYF.

This clone was seen more than once but under ten times. The chain joins TRBV30 to TRBJ1-6; D not certain. The ends were cut back, 3 bases at V and 9 bases at J, with 15 bases in the middle. The CDR3 sequence is 14 residues long. The germline V gene encodes CDR1 GTSNPN and CDR2 SVGIG (reference sequence). CDR3 DNA: TGTGCCTGGAGCTCCGGGCTAGTAGGTTCACCCCTCCACTTT. This gives the protein CAWSSGLVGSPLHF. The full variable domain, completed using reference TRBV30 and TRBJ1-6, is SQTIHQWPATLVQPVGSPLSLECTVEGTSNPNLYWYRQAAGRGLQLLFYSVGIGQISSEVPQNLSASRPQDRQFILSSKKLLLSDSGFYLCAWSSGLVGSPLHFGNGTRLTVT.

As regards this clone: A read error is the likely source, as a far larger clone sits one nucleotide away. The J gene is TRBJ2-1, the V gene TRBV12-5; D assignment may be TRBD1 or TRBD2 (5 bases each). The germline CDR1 and CDR2 sequences are LGHNT and FRNRAP. CDR3 size: 20 residues. Trimming stripped 4 bases from V and 8 bases from J, with 33 bases between. The CDR3 DNA sequence: TGTGCTAGTGGTTCGGCCCCTACGTTTTCGGGACCACCGAACCAAGATGAGCAGTTCTTC. Protein: CASGSAPTFSGPPNQDEQFF.

The J gene is TRBJ2-7, the V gene TRBV28, with a possible D match to TRBD2 (5 bases). In germline, CDR1 is MDHEN, CDR2 SYDVKM. Trimming cost V 5 bases and J 3 bases, with 5 bases left between them. The CDR3 contains 11 residues. Written as DNA, the CDR3 is TGTGCCAGCAGTCGGGACTACGAGCAGTACTTC. It translates to CASSRDYEQYF.

The rearrangement links TRBV6-1 to TRBJ1-1, with D possibly matching TRBD1 (6 bases). V gave up 1 base and J gave up 7 bases, with 13 bases separating them. The CDR3 is 14 amino acids. Germline V gene data show CDR1 as MNHNS and CDR2 as SASEGT. CDR3 amino acids: CASSEGRQGFEAFF. CDR3 in DNA: TGTGCCAGCAGTGAAGGGCGGCAGGGGTTTGAAGCTTTCTTT.

This chain connects TRBV29-1 to TRBJ2-1; no firm D call. V was trimmed by 8 bases and J by 3 bases, leaving 11 bases between them. Germline CDR1 and CDR2: SQVTM and ANQGSEA. The CDR3 is 12 residues long. CDR3 residues: CSTAQSYNEQFF. CDR3 in DNA: TGCAGCACAGCACAGAGCTACAATGAGCAGTTCTTC.